This TCR beta chain was captured by sequencing in a study of blood T cell repertoires in COVID-19. Sequencing was performed with immunoSEQ multiplex PCR; in TCRdb, only in-frame clones are kept and a portion is missing. Of a few hundred thousand clones listed, roughly 85% were seen once; the top ten hold 3.5% to 4.5%. V lost 0 bases, J lost 4 bases, and 24 bases lay in between. CDR1 SEHNR and CDR2 FQNEAQ come from the germline V gene (reference sequence). The CDR3 runs 19 residues. This TCR was recovered from a woman between 25 and 40 years old who had recovered from COVID-19. What was sequenced was PBMCs or T cells enriched from blood (not recorded which). V and J are TRBV7-9 and TRBJ1-2, with a tentative D call TRBD1 (6 bases). This CDR3 reads CASSLANVRDTINPYGYTF. In DNA, the CDR3 is TGTGCCAGCAGCTTAGCAAACGTTCGGGACACAATAAACCCCTATGGCTACACCTTC.